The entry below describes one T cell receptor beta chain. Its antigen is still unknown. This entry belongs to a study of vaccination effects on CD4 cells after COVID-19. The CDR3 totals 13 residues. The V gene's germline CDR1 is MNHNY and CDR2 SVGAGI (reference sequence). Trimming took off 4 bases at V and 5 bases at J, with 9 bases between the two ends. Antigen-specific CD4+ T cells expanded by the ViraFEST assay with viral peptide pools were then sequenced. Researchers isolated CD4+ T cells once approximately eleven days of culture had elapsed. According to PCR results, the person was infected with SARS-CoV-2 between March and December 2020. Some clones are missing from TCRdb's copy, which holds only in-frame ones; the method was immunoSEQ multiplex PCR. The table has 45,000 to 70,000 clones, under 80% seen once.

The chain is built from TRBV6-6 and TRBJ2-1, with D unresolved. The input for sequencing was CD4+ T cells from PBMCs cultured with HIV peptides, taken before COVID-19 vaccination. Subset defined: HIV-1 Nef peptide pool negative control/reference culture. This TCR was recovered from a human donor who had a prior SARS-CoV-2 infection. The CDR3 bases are TGTGCCAGCAGTTGGACCACTAACAATGAGCAGTTCTTC. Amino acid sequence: CASSWTTNNEQFF.